These 17 T cell receptor beta chains originate from one sample sequenced in a study of breast tumors, draining lymph nodes, adjacent tissues. Using its own MiXCR run on the multiplex PCR reads, TCRdb lists one record per CDR3 protein. Of 66,000 or so distinct CDR3 sequences in the sample, approximately 45% were seen once. Material: breast tumor tissue. These receptors all stem from a female donor with breast cancer. Some clones in this sample may be carry-over from other donors' samples.

To note about this clonotype: A much larger clone differs by one base, so this may be a read error. The V and J genes are TRBV11-2 and TRBJ2-7; unclear D gene. CDR3 size: 13 residues. Germline V gene data show CDR1 as SGHAT and CDR2 as FQNNGV. For the CDR3, the DNA is TGTGCCAGCATCTTAGATCAAGGGATAGAGCAGTACTTC. This translates into CASILDQGIEQYF.

This clonotype showed up many times. The rearrangement links TRBV10-1 to TRBJ2-7; 11 positions agree with TRBD1. The CDR3 is 15 amino acids. V shed 3 bases, J shed 3 bases, and the junction held 4 bases outside the gene matches. The germline CDR1 and CDR2 sequences are WNHNN and SYGVQD (reference sequence). CDR3 nucleotide sequence: TGCGCCAGCAGTGATGGGGGGACAGGGGGCTACGAGCAGTACTTC. Amino acids: CASSDGGTGGYEQYF.

This clonotype was picked up one time. An end of the junction differs from the germline gene, which may be a read error. The DNA for the CDR3 is TGCGCCAGCAGCTTAGAGCTACTAGCGGTAACACACGACCTACCCACAGATATGCAGTATTTT. This codes for CASSLELLAVTHDLPTDMQYF. The chain employs TRBV7-9 and TRBJ2-3; 8 nucleotides line up with TRBD2. CDR1 and CDR2 from the germline V gene are SEHNR and FQNEAQ (reference sequence). This CDR3 has 21 amino acids.

Many counts were recorded for this clonotype. V gene TRBV4-1 combines with J gene TRBJ2-5, with D uncertain. The CDR3 length is 15 residues. The V end lost 0 bases, the J end lost 5 bases, and 13 bases lay between the germline ends. Germline CDR1 and CDR2: MGHRA and YSYEKL. Here the CDR3 DNA reads TGCGCCAGCAGCCAAGATCCTGTCGGGTTGGAGACCCAGTACTTC. Translation: CASSQDPVGLETQYF.

This clonotype was detected many times. The chain's CDR3 is CASSIDLSTDRGLSTDTQYF. In DNA, the CDR3 is TGTGCCAGTAGTATAGACTTAAGTACCGACAGGGGCCTAAGCACAGATACGCAGTATTTT. The chain couples TRBV19 to TRBJ2-3; 8 bases align to TRBD1. V gave up 0 bases and J gave up 0 bases; unmatched junction bases: 14. Germline V lookup: CDR1 LNHDA, CDR2 SQIVND (reference sequence). The CDR3 loop spans 20 amino acids.

This chain links TRBV6-5 with TRBJ1-2, with D possibly being TRBD1 (5 bases). CDR1 is MNHEY and CDR2 is SVGAGI in the germline V gene. The germline V and J ends were trimmed by 5 bases and 8 bases, with 21 bases remaining between them. This CDR3 has 15 residues. The CDR3 loop reads CASSLGGARFKGYTF. The DNA of the CDR3 is TGTGCCAGCAGTCTCGGCGGGGCCCGATTTAAGGGCTACACCTTC.

This clonotype was recorded at least ten times. The chain recombines TRBV19 with TRBJ2-3; 10 nucleotides line up with TRBD2. V gave up 6 bases and J gave up 6 bases; unmatched junction bases: 6. CDR1 is LNHDA and CDR2 is SQIVND in the germline V gene (reference sequence). This CDR3 contains 14 residues. The CDR3 DNA is TGTGCCAGTAGGCGGCTAGCGGGGGTCGATACGCAGTATTTT. Its translation: CASRRLAGVDTQYF.

On this clonotype itself: A read error may produce the germline difference seen at one junction end. The chain uses TRBV7-7 and TRBJ1-6; D is unclear. The length of the CDR3 is 10 residues. CDR1 and CDR2 from the germline V gene are SSHAT and FNYEAQ (reference sequence). For the CDR3, the DNA is TGTGCTAGCAGCCTACTTCCGCTCCGCTTT. As protein: CASSLLPLRF.

This clonotype was seen at least ten times. Just one base apart from a much larger clone, this may be a read error. V usage is TRBV7-2 and J usage is TRBJ2-7; D unclear. This CDR3 is 16 amino acids long. Germline CDR1 is SGHTA and CDR2 is FQGNSA. Trimming pared 2 bases from V and 4 bases from J, leaving 18 bases between. CDR3 region: CASSLLPTLGKYEQYF. CDR3 nucleotides: TGTGCCAGCAGCTTACTCCCCACTTTAGGGAAATACGAGCAGTACTTC.

This clonotype was seen ten or more times. The chain joins TRBV12-5 to TRBJ2-7; D may be TRBD2 (5 bases). Per germline, CDR1 LGHNT and CDR2 FRNRAP. V lost 2 bases and J 2 bases, leaving 31 bases between the germline ends. CDR3 length: 21 amino acids. In DNA, the CDR3 is TGTGCTAGTGGTTTGCCGTATTCTCTCCTCCGCTCAGACTACCATGCCTACGAGCAGTACTTC. This gives the protein CASGLPYSLLRSDYHAYEQYF. Supplemented by reference TRBV12-5 and TRBJ2-7, the full variable domain reads DARVTQTPRHKVTEMGQEVTMRCQPILGHNTVFWYRQTMMQGLELLAYFRNRAPLDDSGMPKDRFSAEMPDATLATLKIQPSEPRDSAVYFCASGLPYSLLRSDYHAYEQYFGPGTRLTVT.

The table lists this clonotype with many counts. This clone may be a read error of a much larger clone one base away. The rearrangement uses TRBV9 and TRBJ2-5, with TRBD2 matching over 9 bases. Germline V lookup: CDR1 SGDLS, CDR2 YYNGEE. The CDR3 consists of 15 residues. The CDR3 region is CASSVASGGPETPYF. The CDR3 bases are TGTGCCAGCAGCGTAGCCAGCGGGGGGCCAGAGACCCCGTACTTC.

The chain links TRBV6-2 or TRBV6-3 to TRBJ1-4; TRBD1 is a possible D gene (5 bases). The V and J ends lost 11 bases and 12 bases respectively, with 37 bases between them. This CDR3 is 18 amino acids long. The V gene's germline CDR1 is MNHEY and CDR2 SVGEGT. CDR3 amino acids: CAVKSRTLYNEGKGELFF. The CDR3 DNA reads as TGTGCCGTTAAAAGCCGTACCCTCTACAATGAGGGGAAAGGGGAACTGTTTTTT.

The chain has TRBV10-3 and TRBJ1-6, with 8 bases identical to TRBD1. The CDR3 spans 14 residues. Losses at the gene ends were 6 bases for V and 7 bases for J; bases not matched to a gene: 5. CDR1 is ENHRY, CDR2 SYGVKD, per germline. The CDR3 reads CAISLDRDNSPLHF. For the CDR3, the DNA is TGTGCCATCAGCCTGGACAGGGACAATTCACCCCTCCACTTT.

This chain uses TRBV24-1 with TRBJ2-3, with TRBD2 matching over 9 bases. CDR3 length: 14 residues. Germline V CDR1 and CDR2: KGHDR, SFDVKD. J lost 8 bases, V lost 7 bases, and 9 bases had no gene match. This CDR3 is CATSPAGGQSTQYF. CDR3 nucleotides: TGTGCCACCAGCCCTGCGGGGGGGCAGAGTACGCAGTATTTT.

This clonotype showed up many times. The rearrangement uses TRBV5-5 and TRBJ2-1; 7 bases align to TRBD1. V lost 0 bases to trimming and J lost 3 bases; unmatched junction nucleotides: 3. CDR3 length: 15 residues. CDR1 is SGHKS, CDR2 YYEKEE, per germline (reference sequence). CDR3 protein: CASSLGGTVYNEQFF. For the CDR3, the DNA is TGTGCCAGCAGCTTGGGAGGGACAGTCTACAATGAGCAGTTCTTC.

This clonotype has at least ten counts. This chain connects TRBV10-3 to TRBJ2-1; 8 bases match TRBD1. Trimming removed 6 bases from V and 1 base from J; junction bases left unmatched: 2. This CDR3 is 14 amino acids long. Per germline, CDR1 ENHRY and CDR2 SYGVKD. The DNA of the CDR3 is TGTGCCATCAGAGGGACAGGTTCCTACAATGAGCAGTTCTTC. Translating gives CAIRGTGSYNEQFF.

The chain carries TRBV9 and TRBJ2-1, with TRBD2 matching over 9 bases. This CDR3 is 14 amino acids long. In germline, CDR1 is SGDLS, CDR2 YYNGEE. The trim removed 6 bases at V and 8 bases at J, leaving 9 bases unmatched. The CDR3 is CASNLRGGLHEQFF. CDR3 nucleotide sequence: TGTGCCAGCAATCTGCGGGGGGGCCTCCATGAGCAGTTCTTC.